The 12 T cell receptor beta chains below come from one sample, sequenced in a study of early T cells in non-severe SARS-CoV-2 infection. TCRdb re-derived calls from the 5' RACE reads in MiXCR, one entry per CDR3 protein. The sample yields just under 85,000 distinct CDR3 sequences, more than 9% seen once. The specimen comprised whole blood, sampled at baseline. The origin of the receptors is an adult who was a healthcare worker with PCR-confirmed SARS-CoV-2 infection or an uninfected control (not recorded which).

This clonotype was counted between two and nine times. The chain employs TRBV12-3 or TRBV12-4 and TRBJ2-7; possible D gene TRBD1, 6 bases. The CDR3 has 11 residues. The V end lost 5 bases, the J end lost 6 bases, and 8 bases lay between the germline ends. CDR3 in DNA: TGTGCCAGCAGTCTCAGGGGCGAGCAGTACTTC. The encoded protein is CASSLRGEQYF.

This clonotype was found many times. The chain carries TRBV30 and TRBJ2-1; a possible D gene is TRBD1 (5 bases). The CDR3 is 14 amino acids. Germline CDR1 GTSNPN, CDR2 SVGIG (reference sequence). With 4 bases removed from V and 6 bases from J, the gap between germline ends came to 16 bases. The CDR3, as DNA: TGTGCCTGGACAGCAGGGAACGTGATCAATGAGCAGTTCTTC. This codes for CAWTAGNVINEQFF.

This clonotype occurred a few times. The V and J genes are TRBV27 and TRBJ2-7; a possible D gene is TRBD2 (6 bases). V dropped 4 bases and J dropped 5 bases, with 12 bases sitting between them. This CDR3 region has 13 residues. Germline V gene sequence: CDR1 MNHEY, CDR2 SMNVEV (reference sequence). The CDR3 DNA follows: TGTGCCAGCAGTTGGCGGGGTTTCGACGAGCAGTACTTC. Its translation is CASSWRGFDEQYF.

The rearrangement joins TRBV28 to TRBJ2-5; D gene ambiguous. Trimming took 3 bases from V and 3 from J, leaving 14 bases between them. There are 15 residues in the CDR3. The germline V gene has CDR1 MDHEN and CDR2 SYDVKM. The CDR3 sequence: CASSFYRKTKETQYF. The CDR3 bases are TGTGCCAGCAGTTTTTACCGAAAGACGAAAGAGACCCAGTACTTC.

This clonotype has ten or more counts. This chain connects TRBV3-1 to TRBJ1-6; 8 bases line up with TRBD1. CDR1 is LGHDT and CDR2 is YNNKEL in the germline V gene (reference sequence). V trimming: 6 bases; J trimming: 6 bases; junction bases outside the gene matches: 4. The CDR3 is 14 amino acids. The CDR3 DNA reads as TGTGCCAGCAGGCCAGGGGGCGTTAATTCACCCCTCCACTTT. Translation gives CASRPGGVNSPLHF.

There are a few counts of this clonotype. The chain joins TRBV7-9 to TRBJ2-1; D may be TRBD2 (6 bases). This CDR3 spans 18 amino acids. Trimming took off 5 bases at V and 1 base at J, with 21 bases between the two ends. Germline V gene lookup returns CDR1 SEHNR and CDR2 FQNEAQ (reference sequence). CDR3 nucleotide sequence: TGTGCCAGCAGCGGAGGTTTAGCGGCACGGGGTTCCTACAATGAGCAGTTCTTC. It yields the protein CASSGGLAARGSYNEQFF.

This clonotype came up many times. The chain carries TRBV11-2 and TRBJ2-3; no reliable D call. V was pared by 1 base and J by 4 bases, with 3 bases between. The germline V gene encodes CDR1 SGHAT and CDR2 FQNNGV. The length of the CDR3 is 12 residues. CDR3 sequence reads: CASSLVPDTQYF. The CDR3 region has the DNA TGTGCCAGCAGCTTAGTACCAGATACGCAGTATTTT.

This clonotype was picked up a small number of times. The gene calls are TRBV10-2 and TRBJ2-7; tentatively, D is TRBD2 (6 bases). Germline V gene sequence: CDR1 WSHSY, CDR2 SAAADI. This CDR3 region has 15 residues. V dropped 5 bases and J dropped 3 bases, with 17 bases sitting between them. CDR3 region: CASSSRDSGRYEQYF. The DNA for the CDR3 is TGCGCCAGCAGTAGCCGGGACTCCGGGCGCTACGAGCAGTACTTC.

The sample holds many counts of this clonotype. CDR3 protein: CASSLSGGYEQYF. As DNA, the CDR3 is TGCGCCAGCAGCTTGTCAGGGGGCTACGAGCAGTACTTC. V usage is TRBV5-1 and J usage is TRBJ2-7; 7 nucleotides agree with TRBD1. The V gene end was trimmed by 1 base and the J gene end by 3 bases; junction bases not matched to a gene: 1. CDR1 and CDR2 from the germline V gene are SGHRS and YFSETQ. This CDR3 comprises 13 residues. The entire variable domain, with the rest obtained from reference TRBV5-1 and TRBJ2-7, is as follows: KAGVTQTPRYLIKTRGQQVTLSCSPISGHRSVSWYQQTPGQGLQFLFEYFSETQRNKGNFPGRFSGRQFSNSRSEMNVSTLELGDSALYLCASSLSGGYEQYFGPGTRLTVT.

The sample holds a few counts of this clonotype. The V gene is TRBV9, the J gene TRBJ2-3, with 8 bases that match TRBD2. This CDR3 spans 16 amino acids. J lost 4 bases, V lost 0 bases, and 7 bases had no gene match. CDR1 is SGDLS and CDR2 is YYNGEE in the germline V gene. CDR3 nucleotides: TGTGCCAGCAGCGTAGTTGGACTAGCCTCCGCAGATACGCAGTATTTT. Protein product: CASSVVGLASADTQYF.

This clonotype was picked up a small number of times. The chain links TRBV7-9 to TRBJ1-2, with D possibly being TRBD1 (5 bases). This CDR3 spans 15 amino acids. With 10 bases removed from V and 14 bases from J, the gap between germline ends came to 32 bases. The germline V gene encodes CDR1 SEHNR and CDR2 FQNEAQ (reference sequence). CDR3 sequence (DNA): TGTGCCACCGCTGGGGGAGGTTTTATGCGATCCGTTCGAACCTTC. Translating it yields CATAGGGFMRSVRTF.

The table lists this clonotype with many counts. V usage is TRBV5-1 and J usage is TRBJ2-7; 9 nucleotides line up with TRBD1. V was pared by 3 bases and J by 6 bases, with 7 bases of the junction left unmatched. CDR1 SGHRS and CDR2 YFSETQ come from the germline V gene. This CDR3 contains 14 residues. For the CDR3, the DNA is TGCGCCAGCAGCTCCGGGACAGGGTTCCCCGAGCAGTACTTC. This gives the protein CASSSGTGFPEQYF.